Below are 17 T cell receptor beta chains sequenced from a single sample in a study of T cell repertoires in cytomegalovirus infection. TCRdb reanalysed the reads using MiXCR and keeps one entry per CDR3 protein. The data hold over 150,000 distinct CDR3 sequences, with about 18% observed a single time. The sample taken for sequencing was CD8+ T cells from PBMCs. The receptor set was obtained from a human donor in good health (CMV status not recorded). Some clones in this sample may be carry-over from other donors' samples.

Remarks on this clonotype: The junction departs from the called germline gene at one end, perhaps through a read error. CDR3 bases: TGTGACAGCCGCCCTAGCTCTGGGGCCAACGTCCTGACTTTC. Encoded protein: CDSRPSSGANVLTF. The gene calls are TRBV6-5 and TRBJ2-6; D uncertain. From germline, CDR1 is MNHEY and CDR2 SVGAGI. The CDR3 is 14 amino acids.

This clonotype was seen more than once but under ten times. This chain connects TRBV15 to TRBJ2-1, with D unresolved. The V end lost 0 bases, the J end lost 4 bases, and 1 base lay between the germline ends. The CDR3 extends over 12 amino acids. Looked up from germline, CDR1 is LNHNV and CDR2 is YYDKDF (reference sequence). The CDR3 bases are TGTGCCACCAGCAGAGATTACAATGAGCAGTTCTTC. Translating gives CATSRDYNEQFF. Full variable domain (rest looked up from reference TRBV15 and TRBJ2-1): DAMVIQNPRYQVTQFGKPVTLSCSQTLNHNVMYWYQQKSSQAPKLLFHYYDKDFNNEADTPDNFQSRRPNTSFCFLDIRSPGLGDTAMYLCATSRDYNEQFFGPGTRLTVL.

This chain connects TRBV29-1 to TRBJ2-5; D perhaps matches TRBD1 (6 bases). The V gene lost 6 bases and the J gene lost 2 bases, with 16 bases spanning the gap. The CDR3 consists of 14 residues. Per germline, CDR1 SQVTM and CDR2 ANQGSEA. CDR3 protein: CSVKITDSQETQYF. In nucleotides, the CDR3 is TGCAGCGTCAAAATTACGGACAGTCAAGAGACCCAGTACTTC.

This clonotype was seen a handful of times. This chain joins TRBV6-2 or TRBV6-3 and TRBJ2-1, with TRBD1 identical over 8 bases. Germline loops: CDR1 MNHEY, CDR2 SVGEGT. The CDR3 extends over 15 amino acids. V shed 6 bases, J shed 4 bases, and the junction held 8 bases outside the gene matches. The CDR3 DNA is TGTGCCAGCAGCCCGACAGGGGCTTCGTACAATGAGCAGTTCTTC. It is translated as CASSPTGASYNEQFF.

V gene TRBV7-9 combines with J gene TRBJ1-1; 8 bases line up with TRBD1. V shed 4 bases and J 6 bases; nucleotides not matched to a gene: 7. The CDR3 runs 14 residues. Germline V gene sequence: CDR1 SEHNR, CDR2 FQNEAQ (reference sequence). The CDR3 DNA sequence: TGTGCCAGCAGCTATGACAGGGGTACCCCTGAAGCTTTCTTT. Protein product: CASSYDRGTPEAFF. The full variable domain, rest sourced from reference TRBV7-9 and TRBJ1-1, is DTGVSQNPRHKITKRGQNVTFRCDPISEHNRLYWYRQTLGQGPEFLTYFQNEAQLEKSRLLSDRFSAERPKGSFSTLEIQRTEQGDSAMYLCASSYDRGTPEAFFGQGTRLTVV.

The chain has TRBV27 and TRBJ2-7, with no clear D. CDR1 MNHEY and CDR2 SMNVEV come from the germline V gene (reference sequence). The germline V and J ends were trimmed by 5 bases and 1 base, with 15 bases remaining between them. This CDR3 has 15 amino acids. The CDR3 coding sequence is TGTGCCAGCAGTACTGACCGACACCTTTCCTACGAGCAGTACTTC. Translation: CASSTDRHLSYEQYF.

The chain is built from TRBV5-6 and TRBJ2-1; D might be TRBD2 (6 bases). Trimming removed 4 bases at V and 3 bases at J, with 17 bases between. The CDR3 runs to 16 residues. Germline loops: CDR1 SGHDT, CDR2 YYEEEE. CDR3 amino acids: CASSPRTSRGYNEQFF. In DNA form, the CDR3 reads TGTGCCAGCAGCCCAAGAACGTCGCGGGGCTACAATGAGCAGTTCTTC.

The chain couples TRBV20-1 to TRBJ1-2; tentatively, D is TRBD1 (5 bases). This CDR3 is 14 amino acids long. Looked up from germline, CDR1 is DFQATT and CDR2 is SNEGSKA (reference sequence). The V and J ends lost 0 bases and 5 bases respectively, with 13 bases between them. CDR3 DNA sequence: TGCAGTGCTAGAGATCAGACAGCCACTTATGGCTACACCTTC. This translates into CSARDQTATYGYTF.

The rearrangement uses TRBV6-4 and TRBJ1-5, with 7 bases lining up with TRBD1. V was clipped by 6 bases and J by 3 bases; unmatched bases: 8. The length of the CDR3 is 15 residues. The germline gives CDR1 MRHNA, CDR2 SNTAGT. The CDR3 coding sequence is TGTGCCAGCAGCGCCGGGACAGACCCCAATCAGCCCCAGCATTTT. This translates into CASSAGTDPNQPQHF.

This clonotype has just a few counts. The chain carries TRBV4-1 and TRBJ2-7; tentatively, D is TRBD1 (5 bases). V lost 3 bases and J 3 bases, leaving 12 bases between the germline ends. Germline CDR1 reads MGHRA; CDR2 reads YSYEKL. The CDR3 runs to 14 residues. This CDR3 is CASSHTTANYEQYF. DNA for the CDR3: TGCGCCAGCAGCCATACGACAGCGAACTACGAGCAGTACTTC.

This chain links TRBV6-5 with TRBJ2-2, with D perhaps TRBD1 or TRBD2 (5 bases each). CDR1 MNHEY and CDR2 SVGAGI come from the germline V gene. The CDR3 is 15 amino acids. Trimming took 2 bases from V and 2 from J, leaving 9 bases between them. The chain's CDR3 is CASSYTGANTGELFF. CDR3 nucleotides: TGTGCCAGCAGTTACACCGGGGCCAACACCGGGGAGCTGTTTTTT.

This clonotype qualifies as medium-sized. This chain's CDR3 is CASSERGAFVRKLFF. The DNA of the CDR3 is TGTGCCAGCAGTGAGAGGGGGGCCTTTGTGAGAAAACTGTTTTTT. The chain combines TRBV7-2 with TRBJ1-4; possible D gene TRBD1, 6 bases. V was clipped by 6 bases and J by 10 bases, with 21 bases between them. The CDR3 covers 15 residues. Germline CDR1 is SGHTA and CDR2 is FQGNSA.

This clonotype showed up just a few times. This rearrangement joins TRBV7-2 to TRBJ1-2; 7 bases are shared with TRBD1. V was clipped by 6 bases and J by 6 bases; unmatched bases: 10. The CDR3 is made up of 14 amino acids. Germline values: CDR1 SGHTA, CDR2 FQGNSA. CDR3 residues: CASRPTGTWDGYTF. Written as DNA, the CDR3 is TGTGCCAGCAGACCGACAGGGACCTGGGATGGCTACACCTTC.

The chain links TRBV7-2 to TRBJ2-1; 9 positions agree with TRBD1. This CDR3 spans 15 amino acids. V gave up 5 bases and J gave up 7 bases; unmatched junction bases: 9. Germline-derived CDR1 and CDR2 are SGHTA and FQGNSA. The CDR3 here is CASSHRDRVRNEQFF. The CDR3 DNA follows: TGTGCCAGCAGCCACCGGGACAGGGTTCGAAATGAGCAGTTCTTC.

This clonotype was counted many times. The rearrangement links TRBV7-9 to TRBJ1-5; D remains unclear. Trimming stripped 1 base from V and 4 bases from J, with 8 bases between. Germline V CDR1 and CDR2: SEHNR, FQNEAQ (reference sequence). The CDR3 has 14 amino acids. CDR3 loop: CASSLGGPNQPQHF. For the CDR3, the DNA is TGTGCCAGCAGCTTAGGTGGTCCGAATCAGCCCCAGCATTTT.

The chain is built from TRBV9 and TRBJ1-2; D is perhaps TRBD1 (5 bases). Trimming left V 3 bases short and J 8 bases short, with 8 bases between. Per the germline V gene, CDR1 is SGDLS and CDR2 is YYNGEE. The CDR3 is 11 amino acids. CDR3 in amino acids: CASSDGQGYTF. The CDR3 region has the DNA TGTGCCAGCAGCGATGGACAAGGCTACACCTTC.

This clonotype showed up just a few times. The J gene is TRBJ2-7, the V gene TRBV6-2 or TRBV6-3; TRBD2 is a possible D gene (6 bases). The V end lost 5 bases, the J end lost 6 bases, and 11 bases lay between the germline ends. In germline, CDR1 is MNHEY, CDR2 SVGEGT. This CDR3 has 12 amino acids. Written as DNA, the CDR3 is TGTGCCAGCAGTCCTCGGGGAGGCGAGCAGTACTTC. As protein: CASSPRGGEQYF.